This is a list of T cell receptor beta chains from one sample in a study of T cell responses to AZD1222 COVID-19 vaccine. Produced via immunoSEQ multiplex PCR; TCRdb's table is partial and in-frame only. The profile shows fewer than 140,000 clones, roughly 90% of them singletons. The source material was peripheral blood, sampled on day 0 of AZD1222 vaccination. These receptors were obtained from an adult in good health. Both conserved end residues are part of each CDR3. A D gene is named only where the DNA matches it firmly. Clone sizes are given selectively: once, few, many, or a class where the clone is expanded.

>TRBV4-2|NA|NA|TRBJ2-7
TGTGCCAGCAGCCAGGGGGACCACTCCTACGAGCAGTACTTC
CASSQGDHSYEQYF
>TRBV19|NA|NA|TRBJ2-1
TGTGCCAGTAGGAGGGGGGGGAATGAGCAGTTCTTC
CASRRGGNEQFF
>TRBV28|NA|TRBD2|TRBJ2-2
TGTGCCAGCAGTCCCCAAACCTTAACTAGCGGGAGTTGGACCGGGGAGCTGTTTTTT
CASSPQTLTSGSWTGELFF
>TRBV28|once|TRBD1|TRBJ2-7
TGTGCCAGCAGTTCTATCCCGGGACAGGGGGCGGGCGAGCAGTACTTC
CASSSIPGQGAGEQYF
>TRBV5-4|NA|NA|TRBJ2-1
TGTGCCAGCAGCCATGTGGGTTTGAGGGAGAAGGGGGGTGAGCAGTTCTTC
CASSHVGLREKGGEQFF
>TRBV7-9|NA|TRBD1|TRBJ1-6
TGTGCCAGCAGCTCCATGGGTTTGTCAGGGGGCAATTCACCCCTCCACTTT
CASSSMGLSGGNSPLHF
>TRBV6-6|NA|TRBD2|TRBJ2-1
TGTGCCAGCAGCCGACCCGGGAGGGGGTACAATGAGCAGTTCTTC
CASSRPGRGYNEQFF
>TRBV19|NA|NA|TRBJ1-5
TGTGCCAGTAGTAGGGGCAGAAGCAATCAGCCCCAGCATTTT
CASSRGRSNQPQHF
>TRBV11-2|NA|NA|TRBJ1-2
TGTGCCAGCAGCTTAGTGGCGCAGGAGATCTATGGCTACACCTTC
CASSLVAQEIYGYTF
>TRBV5-1|NA|TRBD2|TRBJ2-5
TGCGCCAGCAGCTGGGAGCGGGGTTTGTACTTC
CASSWERGLYF
>TRBV3-1/TRBV3-2|NA|TRBD1|TRBJ1-1
TGTGCCAGCAGCCTTCAAGACAGGGCGAACACTGAAGCTTTCTTT
CASSLQDRANTEAFF
>TRBV11-2|NA|NA|TRBJ1-1
TGTGCCAGCAGCTTGGCGGAAGCGAACACTGAAGCTTTCTTT
CASSLAEANTEAFF
>TRBV3-1/TRBV3-2|NA|NA|TRBJ1-1
TGTGCCAGCAGCCAGGGCCCAATTGAAGCTTTCTTT
CASSQGPIEAFF
>TRBV19|NA|TRBD2|TRBJ2-7
TGTGCCAGTAGTATTCGCGGGAGAATCTCCTACGAGCAGTACTTC
CASSIRGRISYEQYF
>TRBV25-1|NA|NA|TRBJ1-5
TGTGCCAGCAGTGAAGCAGGGACGGGTCAGCCCCAGCATTTT
CASSEAGTGQPQHF
>TRBV3-1/TRBV3-2|NA|TRBD2|TRBJ2-6
TGTGCCAGCAGCCAAATTAAAACCGGGAGGGAGAGTGGGGCCAACGTCCTGACTTTC
CASSQIKTGRESGANVLTF
>TRBV19|NA|NA|TRBJ2-2
TGTGCCAGTACCAGGGACCTCGGATCCGGGGAGCTGTTTTTT
CASTRDLGSGELFF
>TRBV14|NA|NA|TRBJ1-2
TGTGCCAGCAGCCGCAGGACCGGGTATGGCTACACCTTC
CASSRRTGYGYTF
>TRBV7-2|NA|TRBD2|TRBJ2-7
TGTGCCAGCAGCTCGCGAGCGGGAGCTGCCTACGAGCAGTACTTC
CASSSRAGAAYEQYF
>TRBV5-4|once|TRBD1|TRBJ2-3
TGTGCCAGCAGCCAGGGACAGGGGGCCGTCGCAGATACGCAGTATTTT
CASSQGQGAVADTQYF
>TRBV12-3/TRBV12-4|NA|NA|TRBJ1-2
TGTGCCAGCAGTTTAGGTAATGAGGGCTACACCTTC
CASSLGNEGYTF
>TRBV6-5|NA|NA|TRBJ1-5
TGTGCCAGCTCCTACGGGTCATCTACTCAGCCCCAGCATTTT
CASSYGSSTQPQHF
>TRBV5-6|NA|NA|TRBJ2-2
TGTGCCAGCAGCTTCGGCGGGGAGCTGTTTTTT
CASSFGGELFF
>TRBV19|NA|NA|TRBJ2-6
TGTGCCAGTAGGAAAGGGACCCCCTGGAGTGGGGCCAACGTCCTGACTTTC
CASRKGTPWSGANVLTF
>TRBV19|NA|NA|TRBJ1-5
TGTGCCAGTAGTATGTACGGCGACAATCAGCCCCAGCATTTT
CASSMYGDNQPQHF
>TRBV5-1|NA|TRBD1|TRBJ1-4
TGCGCCAGCAGACAGGGACAGGGGCTACTCGCAACTAATGAAAAACTGTTTTTT
CASRQGQGLLATNEKLFF
>TRBV10-3|once|NA|TRBJ2-1
TGTGCCATCAAACGGGATAAAAGTCCCAATGAGCAGTTCTTC
CAIKRDKSPNEQFF
>TRBV6-6|once|NA|TRBJ2-1
TGTGCCAGCAGTTATAAGGGTGGAGGCTCGAATGAGCAGTTCTTC
CASSYKGGGSNEQFF
>TRBV10-1|NA|NA|TRBJ2-2
TGCGCCAGCAGTGAGAGGGGTTCCGGGGAGCTGTTTTTT
CASSERGSGELFF
>TRBV18|once|NA|TRBJ1-1
TGTGCCAGCTCACCACCGAATTCCTGGAACACTGAAGCTTTCTTT
CASSPPNSWNTEAFF
>TRBV28|NA|NA|TRBJ1-2
TGTGCCAGCAGCGGACAGACTACTAACTATGGCTACACCTTC
CASSGQTTNYGYTF
>TRBV3-1/TRBV3-2|NA|NA|TRBJ1-1
TGTGCCAGCAGCCAAGATACTCGACTGAACACTGAAGCTTTCTTT
CASSQDTRLNTEAFF
>TRBV3-1/TRBV3-2|NA|NA|TRBJ1-6
TGTGCCAGCAGCCCAGTCCCAGGATACTCACCCCTCCACTTT
CASSPVPGYSPLHF
>TRBV6-5|once|NA|TRBJ1-3
TGTGCCAGCAGTTATGAGGGAGCTGGAAACACCATATATTTT
CASSYEGAGNTIYF
>TRBV5-1|NA|NA|TRBJ2-1
TGCGCCAGCAGCTCCCAGGGACTGAATGAGCAGTTCTTC
CASSSQGLNEQFF
>TRBV6-2/TRBV6-3|NA|TRBD1|TRBJ1-1
TGTGCCAGCAGTTCCGGGACAGGGGGGAACACTGAAGCTTTCTTT
CASSSGTGGNTEAFF
>TRBV5-4|NA|TRBD1|TRBJ2-7
TGTGCCAGCAGCTCCGACAGGGGCTACGAGCAGTACTTC
CASSSDRGYEQYF
>TRBV4-3|NA|NA|TRBJ2-4
TGCGCCAGCAGCCAAGCCCTTGGGGGGGCAGCCAAAAACATTCAGTACTTC
CASSQALGGAAKNIQYF
>TRBV9|NA|TRBD2|TRBJ2-7
TGTGCCAGCAGCGTAGAGGCTAGCGGGAACTACGAGCAGTACTTC
CASSVEASGNYEQYF
>TRBV6-1|NA|NA|TRBJ1-4
TGTGCCAGCAGTGAAGGGCGAGGTGTTGAAAAACTGTTTTTT
CASSEGRGVEKLFF
>TRBV10-1|NA|NA|TRBJ1-1
TGCGCCAGCAGTGACTCGGACCCCCGGAGGTCTGAAGCTTTCTTT
CASSDSDPRRSEAFF
>TRBV6-6|NA|NA|TRBJ2-1
TGTGCCAGCAGTCCATACGATGAGCAGTTCTTC
CASSPYDEQFF
>TRBV5-1|NA|TRBD1|TRBJ1-1
TGCGCCAGCAGCCTCCGGACAGGTTACACTGAAGCTTTCTTT
CASSLRTGYTEAFF
>TRBV6-2/TRBV6-3|NA|NA|TRBJ2-7
TGTGCCAGCAGTGGCAATGAGGGTCACGAGCAGTACTTC
CASSGNEGHEQYF
>TRBV4-3|NA|NA|TRBJ2-5
TGCGCCAGCAGCCCCCTGGCAGGGACAAAAGAGACCCAGTACTTC
CASSPLAGTKETQYF
>TRBV27|NA|TRBD1|TRBJ1-2
TGTGCCAGCGGACAGGGGATTTGGGGCTACACCTTC
CASGQGIWGYTF
>TRBV23-1|few|TRBD2|TRBJ2-1
TGCGCCAGCAGTCAATCATTGGGGAGCGGGAGAAATCCGAGGTGCCACTACAATGAGCAGTTCTTC
CASSQSLGSGRNPRCHYNEQFF
>TRBV7-9|few|NA|TRBJ1-2
TGTGCCAGCAACCCGGGGGGTCATGGCTACACCTTC
CASNPGGHGYTF
>TRBV28|NA|NA|TRBJ2-3
TGTGCCAGCCAGGAGACCGACGCCACAGATACGCAGTATTTT
CASQETDATDTQYF
>TRBV10-1|NA|TRBD1|TRBJ2-5
TGCGCCAGCAGTGAGCCGGGGACAGGGGAGACCCAGTACTTC
CASSEPGTGETQYF
>TRBV5-4|NA|TRBD2|TRBJ2-7
TGTGCCAGCAGCTTGGTAGCGGGGGGAGAGCAGTACTTC
CASSLVAGGEQYF
>TRBV19|NA|NA|TRBJ1-1
TGTGCCAGTAGTGAAACACAAAACACTGAAGCTTTCTTT
CASSETQNTEAFF
>TRBV9|NA|NA|TRBJ1-1
TGTGCCAGCAGCCACGGATCGGGGCAGGGAGGGGGCACTGAAGCTTTCTTT
CASSHGSGQGGGTEAFF
>TRBV7-2|NA|NA|TRBJ1-4
TGTGCCAGCAGCTTAGATAGGACAGCTAATGAAAAACTGTTTTTT
CASSLDRTANEKLFF
>TRBV19|NA|NA|TRBJ2-5
TGTGCCAGTACCTCAGGGCGGGGTCCCCAGTACTTC
CASTSGRGPQYF